What follows are 16 T cell receptor beta chains derived from one specimen sequenced in a study of cytomegalovirus exposure and HLA in healthy donors. PCR involved 60 Vbeta and 13 Jbeta primers. Assay: immunoSEQ multiplex PCR; the TCRdb copy retains only in-frame clones and omits some. Among 110,000 to 150,000 clones listed, about 74% were seen once. Sequencing input: PBMCs. These receptors all come from a woman aged 50 to 60 in good health and CMV-seronegative.

V gene TRBV18 combines with J gene TRBJ1-3; no clear D. CDR3 length equals 14 residues. Germline V gene lookup returns CDR1 KGHSH and CDR2 LQKENI. Trimming took 5 bases from V and 0 from J, leaving 8 bases between them. This CDR3 is CASSKGSSGNTIYF. The CDR3, as DNA: TGTGCCAGCTCAAAAGGGAGCTCTGGAAACACCATATATTTT. Full variable domain (remainder filled in from reference TRBV18 and TRBJ1-3): NAGVMQNPRHLVRRRGQEARLRCSPMKGHSHVYWYRQLPEEGLKFMVYLQKENIIDESGMPKERFSAEFPKEGPSILRIQQVVRGDSAAYFCASSKGSSGNTIYFGEGSWLTVV.

This clone has only one observation. J is TRBJ2-5 and V is TRBV18; D not certain. Germline V CDR1 and CDR2: KGHSH, LQKENI. The CDR3 runs to 11 residues. Trimming cost V 6 bases and J 3 bases, with 5 bases left between them. The DNA of the CDR3 is TGTGCCAGCTCGCACAAAGAGACCCAGTACTTC. Encoded protein: CASSHKETQYF.

The rearrangement links TRBV6-5 to TRBJ2-7; 12 bases fit TRBD2. CDR1 is MNHEY and CDR2 is SVGAGI in the germline V gene. This CDR3 region has 16 residues. J gave up 4 bases and V 1 base, and 5 bases lay outside the gene matches. The CDR3 DNA follows: TGTGCCAGCAGTTACTTGCTAGCGGGGGGGCGGTACGAGCAGTACTTC. Residues: CASSYLLAGGRYEQYF.

The chain recombines TRBV5-1 with TRBJ2-3, with D possibly matching TRBD2 (5 bases). The CDR3 has 15 amino acids. The germline V gene has CDR1 SGHRS and CDR2 YFSETQ. V lost 2 bases, J lost 1 base, and 11 bases lay in between. This CDR3 is CASSFREGGTDTQYF. The CDR3 nucleotides are TGCGCCAGCAGCTTCCGTGAGGGTGGCACAGATACGCAGTATTTT.

Only one count was recorded for this clone. This sequence joins TRBV28 and TRBJ1-4, with 7 bases that match TRBD1. The CDR3 runs to 15 residues. After removal of 6 bases from V and 8 bases from J, the junction contained 12 bases not matched to a gene. Germline V gene data show CDR1 as MDHEN and CDR2 as SYDVKM. DNA of the CDR3: TGTGCCAGCAGCCAGGGGGGCCCGGCCTTGGAAAAACTGTTTTTT. Translated: CASSQGGPALEKLFF.

Remarks on this clone: Other nucleotide sequences in the sample specify the same CDR3. The chain carries TRBV7-2 and TRBJ2-5; 7 nucleotides agree with TRBD1. The germline CDR1 and CDR2 sequences are SGHTA and FQGNSA. The CDR3 length is 14 residues. The junction had 3 bases not matched to a gene; V was cut back by 1 base and J by 4 bases. CDR3 in amino acids: CASSLGAGGETQYF. As DNA, the CDR3 is TGTGCCAGCAGCTTAGGGGCAGGGGGAGAGACCCAGTACTTC.

The chain carries TRBV4-1 and TRBJ2-5; D might be TRBD1 (6 bases). The CDR3 has 17 residues. The germline V and J ends were trimmed by 0 bases and 3 bases, with 17 bases remaining between them. Germline V gene sequence: CDR1 MGHRA, CDR2 YSYEKL. CDR3 in DNA: TGCGCCAGCAGCCAAGACCCCCTCCTGGACAGCAAAGAGACCCAGTACTTC. It encodes CASSQDPLLDSKETQYF.

The chain has TRBV9 and TRBJ1-1, with TRBD1 identical over 8 bases. Germline V gene sequence: CDR1 SGDLS, CDR2 YYNGEE. This CDR3 region has 14 residues. V was clipped by 3 bases and J by 4 bases; unmatched bases: 5. CDR3 region: CASSDLGQGTEAFF. As DNA, the CDR3 is TGTGCCAGCAGCGACCTCGGACAGGGCACTGAAGCTTTCTTT.

The chain carries TRBV2 and TRBJ2-7, with TRBD2 as a possible D gene (6 bases). The CDR3 length is 17 residues. V lost 2 bases to trimming and J lost 2 bases, with 19 bases between them. Per the germline V gene, CDR1 is SNHLY and CDR2 is FYNNEI. DNA for the CDR3: TGTGCCAGCAGTGAATGGATCTCGGGGGTTTCGGCCTACGAGCAGTACTTC. Protein: CASSEWISGVSAYEQYF. Filled out from reference TRBV2 and TRBJ2-7, the complete variable domain reads EPEVTQTPSHQVTQMGQEVILRCVPISNHLYFYWYRQILGQKVEFLVSFYNNEISEKSEIFDDQFSVERPDGSNFTLKIRSTKLEDSAMYFCASSEWISGVSAYEQYFGPGTRLTVT.

The sample holds one count of this clone. The V gene is TRBV14, the J gene TRBJ1-2; TRBD1 might be the D (6 bases). The CDR3 extends over 13 amino acids. Trimming cost V 1 base and J 3 bases, with 6 bases left between them. Germline values: CDR1 SGHDN, CDR2 FVKESK. CDR3 DNA: TGTGCCAGCAGCCAAGCAGGGGACTATGGCTACACCTTC. This translates into CASSQAGDYGYTF.

The table lists this clone with a few counts. V and J are TRBV30 and TRBJ1-1; 7 positions agree with TRBD1. The V gene end was trimmed by 4 bases and the J gene end by 8 bases; junction bases not matched to a gene: 7. CDR1 GTSNPN and CDR2 SVGIG come from the germline V gene (reference sequence). The CDR3 sequence is 12 residues long. The CDR3 DNA reads as TGTGCCTGGAATTCAGGGGGGAACGAAGCTTTCTTT. Protein: CAWNSGGNEAFF. Variable domain in full (rest from reference TRBV30 and TRBJ1-1): SQTIHQWPATLVQPVGSPLSLECTVEGTSNPNLYWYRQAAGRGLQLLFYSVGIGQISSEVPQNLSASRPQDRQFILSSKKLLLSDSGFYLCAWNSGGNEAFFGQGTRLTVV.

In this sample, this clone turned up a few times. The CDR3 here is CASSEYLSSGHLMNEQFF. The DNA of the CDR3 is TGTGCCAGCAGTGAATATTTGTCTAGTGGTCATTTGATGAATGAGCAGTTCTTC. V is TRBV25-1 and J is TRBJ2-1; D not certain. Trimming left V 0 bases short and J 7 bases short, with 22 bases between. Germline CDR1 reads MGHDK; CDR2 reads SYGVNS. This CDR3 has 18 residues.

The V and J genes are TRBV19 and TRBJ1-1; tentatively, D is TRBD1 (5 bases). The V gene's germline CDR1 is LNHDA and CDR2 SQIVND (reference sequence). Trimming took off 6 bases at V and 11 bases at J, with 19 bases between the two ends. CDR3 length: 13 residues. CDR3 nucleotides: TGTGCCAGTAGCCCCGGTTCTGGGGCCGGGGCTTTCTTT. Its translation: CASSPGSGAGAFF.

This clone was counted between two and nine times. The rearrangement uses TRBV6-6 and TRBJ2-3; maybe TRBD1 (6 bases). CDR1 is MNHNY and CDR2 is SVGAGI in the germline V gene (reference sequence). CDR3 length: 14 amino acids. V was pared by 0 bases and J by 4 bases, with 8 bases between. The CDR3 DNA sequence: TGTGCCAGCAGTTACTCGACAGGAGCAGATACGCAGTATTTT. As protein: CASSYSTGADTQYF.

The chain uses TRBV5-6 and TRBJ1-5; D remains ambiguous. This CDR3 comprises 15 residues. V gave up 0 bases and J gave up 4 bases, with 11 bases separating them. Germline CDR1 is SGHDT and CDR2 is YYEEEE. CDR3 loop: CASSLGTRGNQPQHF. The CDR3 DNA follows: TGTGCCAGCAGCTTGGGCACCCGGGGAAATCAGCCCCAGCATTTT.

The chain combines TRBV5-1 with TRBJ1-2, with 8 bases fitting TRBD1. CDR1 and CDR2 (germline): SGHRS, YFSETQ. The CDR3 sequence is 14 residues long. Trimming removed 0 bases from V and 5 bases from J; junction bases left unmatched: 3. The DNA for the CDR3 is TGCGCCAGCAGCTTGGTGGGACAGGAGTATGGCTACACCTTC. It encodes CASSLVGQEYGYTF.